A single sample is the source of the 15 T cell receptor beta chains below, sequenced in a study of control samples from healthy donors and cancer patients. Repertoires were generated with immunoSEQ multiplex PCR, while TCRdb's copy carries only in-frame clones and drops some. The repertoire holds approximately 120,000 clones, with about nine tenths as singletons. The specimen was blood. These receptors were obtained from a human donor in good health. The donor label of this sample is uncertain.

The V gene is TRBV19, the J gene TRBJ1-2, with 9 bases identical to TRBD1. This CDR3 spans 14 amino acids. Germline-derived CDR1 and CDR2 are LNHDA and SQIVND (reference sequence). V shed 5 bases, J shed 6 bases, and the junction held 7 bases outside the gene matches. As DNA, the CDR3 is TGTGCCAGTAGTTCGACAGGGGGGCTTCATGGCTACACCTTC. Protein product: CASSSTGGLHGYTF.

The chain couples TRBV7-6 to TRBJ2-1, with a weak D call TRBD2 (5 bases). CDR3 length: 15 amino acids. Germline values: CDR1 SGHVS, CDR2 FNYEAQ. The V gene lost 4 bases and the J gene lost 0 bases, with 10 bases spanning the gap. The CDR3 protein is CASSWGAGSYNEQFF. For the CDR3, the DNA is TGTGCCAGCAGCTGGGGAGCTGGCTCCTACAATGAGCAGTTCTTC.

The rearrangement joins TRBV5-1 to TRBJ2-2; perhaps TRBD1 as D (6 bases). There are 15 residues in the CDR3. Germline CDR1 reads SGHRS; CDR2 reads YFSETQ. The ends were cut back, 0 bases at V and 4 bases at J, with 10 bases in the middle. CDR3 protein: CASSLVTGSTGELFF. The CDR3 coding sequence is TGCGCCAGCAGCTTGGTAACAGGGAGCACCGGGGAGCTGTTTTTT.

The genes are TRBV7-2 and TRBJ1-5; no firm D call. Trimming left V 4 bases short and J 3 bases short, with 7 bases between. The CDR3 sequence is 13 residues long. Germline V gene lookup returns CDR1 SGHTA and CDR2 FQGNSA. The CDR3 is CASSSRYNQPQHF. The CDR3 region has the DNA TGTGCCAGCAGCTCTAGGTACAATCAGCCCCAGCATTTT.

The CDR3: CAWGTLVSSTDTQYF. The CDR3 nucleotides are TGTGCCTGGGGTACCCTGGTATCTAGCACAGATACGCAGTATTTT. V gene TRBV30 combines with J gene TRBJ2-3; D is unclear. Trimming shortened V by 5 bases and J by 0 bases, and 15 bases separated the two germline ends. The CDR3 has 15 amino acids. Germline CDR1 GTSNPN, CDR2 SVGIG (reference sequence). Combining the CDR3 with reference TRBV30 and TRBJ2-3 gives the whole variable domain SQTIHQWPATLVQPVGSPLSLECTVEGTSNPNLYWYRQAAGRGLQLLFYSVGIGQISSEVPQNLSASRPQDRQFILSSKKLLLSDSGFYLCAWGTLVSSTDTQYFGPGTRLTVL.

The chain uses TRBV5-1 and TRBJ2-7; the D call may be TRBD1 or TRBD2 (5 bases each). The CDR3 is 14 amino acids. Germline-derived CDR1 and CDR2 are SGHRS and YFSETQ. The V end lost 1 base, the J end lost 6 bases, and 14 bases lay between the germline ends. The DNA for the CDR3 is TGCGCCAGCAGCTTGTATCCTAGTGGGACCGAGCAGTACTTC. It is translated as CASSLYPSGTEQYF.

This chain links TRBV3-1 (or the pseudogene TRBV3-2) with TRBJ1-2; D possibly corresponds to TRBD1 (6 bases). V was cut by 5 bases and J by 8 bases, with 18 bases left in between. The germline gives CDR1 LGHDT, CDR2 YNNKEL (reference sequence). The CDR3 contains 14 residues. CDR3 sequence (DNA): TGTGCCAGCAGCAATTTTGGGACAAGGGGCGGCTACACCTTC. Protein: CASSNFGTRGGYTF.

The chain couples TRBV9 to TRBJ1-2; D remains ambiguous. Trimming cost V 4 bases and J 2 bases, with 15 bases left between them. This CDR3 has 15 amino acids. Germline V CDR1 and CDR2: SGDLS, YYNGEE. The CDR3 DNA reads as TGTGCCAGCAGCCCCCACGGTACCTGGAACTATGGCTACACCTTC. Its protein product is CASSPHGTWNYGYTF.

This clone was counted at least ten times. The V call is TRBV6-5, the J call TRBJ1-5; TRBD1 matches at 7 bases. V lost 6 bases and J lost 4; bases outside the gene matches: 6. This CDR3 has 14 residues. Germline CDR1 reads MNHEY; CDR2 reads SVGAGI. CDR3 DNA: TGTGCCAGCAGCGTACAGGGGCGGAATCAGCCCCAGCATTTT. Translated, it gives CASSVQGRNQPQHF.

The chain is built from TRBV4-2 and TRBJ1-2; 8 bases line up with TRBD1. Trimming removed 4 bases from V and 5 bases from J; junction bases left unmatched: 15. Germline V lookup: CDR1 LGHNA, CDR2 YNFKEQ. CDR3 size: 17 residues. The CDR3 nucleotides are TGTGCCAGCAGCCCAGGTAACTCGGACAGGGCGGGTTATGGCTACACCTTC. This codes for CASSPGNSDRAGYGYTF.

This chain links TRBV7-9 with TRBJ2-7, with 7 positions matching TRBD1. Germline V CDR1 and CDR2: SEHNR, FQNEAQ (reference sequence). CDR3 length: 14 residues. With V trimmed by 5 bases and J by 4 bases, 8 bases remained unmatched. The CDR3 spells CASSLPGGSYEQYF. For the CDR3, the DNA is TGTGCCAGCAGCCTTCCAGGGGGATCTTACGAGCAGTACTTC. Together with reference TRBV7-9 and TRBJ2-7, the CDR3 gives the full variable domain: DTGVSQNPRHKITKRGQNVTFRCDPISEHNRLYWYRQTLGQGPEFLTYFQNEAQLEKSRLLSDRFSAERPKGSFSTLEIQRTEQGDSAMYLCASSLPGGSYEQYFGPGTRLTVT.

The V and J genes are TRBV14 and TRBJ2-2; perhaps TRBD1 as D (7 bases). Trimming removed 8 bases at V and 3 bases at J, with 22 bases between. The CDR3 length is 17 residues. Per the germline V gene, CDR1 is SGHDN and CDR2 is FVKESK. In DNA form, the CDR3 reads TGTGCCAGCCTATCTTGGAGGGGGCACACCGACACCGGGGAGCTGTTTTTT. Its protein product is CASLSWRGHTDTGELFF.

The chain recombines TRBV20-1 with TRBJ1-1; D gene ambiguous. This CDR3 has 11 amino acids. The germline CDR1 and CDR2 sequences are DFQATT and SNEGSKA (reference sequence). V shed 5 bases and J shed 9 bases, with 13 bases lying between them. The CDR3 region has the DNA TGCAGTGCTCCCGTCCACTCCCAAGCTTTCTTT. The encoded protein is CSAPVHSQAFF.

Comments on this clone: Other nucleotide sequences from this sample produce the same CDR3. J is TRBJ1-1 and V is TRBV5-1; D gene uncertain. CDR1 SGHRS and CDR2 YFSETQ come from the germline V gene. This CDR3 is built from 13 residues. Trimming cost V 0 bases and J 2 bases, with 5 bases left between them. Written as DNA, the CDR3 is TGCGCCAGCAGCTTGGGGGCTAACACTGAAGCTTTCTTT. Translation gives CASSLGANTEAFF.

Of note for this clone: At one of its ends the junction is not consistent with the germline gene, which may arise from a read error. V gene TRBV12-5 combines with J gene TRBJ1-4; D is unresolved. The germline V gene has CDR1 LGHNT and CDR2 FRNRAP. This CDR3 has 14 amino acids. This CDR3 is CASALRTSHEKLFF. The DNA of the CDR3 is TGTGCTAGTGCTTTGAGGACGTCTCATGAAAAACTGTTTTTT.